The 30 T cell receptor beta chains reported below all come from one sample, sequenced in a study of T cell responses to AZD1222 COVID-19 vaccine. Assay: immunoSEQ multiplex PCR; the TCRdb copy retains only in-frame clones and omits some. Of approximately 150,000 clones in the sample, 75% to 95% were seen once. The source was peripheral blood, collected 28 days after the second AZD1222 dose. The receptors derive from an adult who received the AZD1222 COVID-19 vaccine.

This clone was observed a single time. The chain has TRBV29-1 and TRBJ1-1, with 7 bases identical to TRBD1. The CDR3 spans 13 residues. Germline assignment: CDR1 SQVTM and CDR2 ANQGSEA. V dropped 1 base and J dropped 4; count of bases not matched to a gene: 3. The CDR3 region is CSVEGGDSTEAFF. The DNA for the CDR3 is TGCAGCGTTGAAGGTGGGGACAGCACTGAAGCTTTCTTT. Complete variable domain (other parts from reference TRBV29-1 and TRBJ1-1): SAVISQKPSRDICQRGTSLTIQCQVDSQVTMMFWYRQQPGQSLTLIATANQGSEATYESGFVIDKFPISRPNLTFSTLTVSNMSPEDSSIYLCSVEGGDSTEAFFGQGTRLTVV.

The chain joins TRBV11-2 to TRBJ2-2; no definite D call. The germline V and J ends were trimmed by 8 bases and 4 bases, with 8 bases remaining between them. Looked up from germline, CDR1 is SGHAT and CDR2 is FQNNGV. The CDR3 sequence is 12 residues long. The CDR3 spells CASPTATGELFF. The CDR3 DNA sequence: TGTGCCAGCCCGACCGCCACCGGGGAGCTGTTTTTT.

The CDR3 spells CSVVYRGAYEQYF. In nucleotides, the CDR3 is TGCAGCGTTGTGTACAGGGGCGCCTACGAGCAGTACTTC. The chain couples TRBV29-1 to TRBJ2-7; TRBD1 matches 7 bases. CDR3 length: 13 amino acids. Losses at the gene ends were 4 bases for V and 2 bases for J; bases not matched to a gene: 5. Germline CDR1 SQVTM, CDR2 ANQGSEA.

This clone has just one count. The rearrangement joins TRBV11-2 to TRBJ2-5; D perhaps matches TRBD1 (6 bases). The V end lost 3 bases, the J end lost 5 bases, and 10 bases lay between the germline ends. CDR1 SGHAT and CDR2 FQNNGV come from the germline V gene. This CDR3 contains 13 residues. CDR3 nucleotide sequence: TGTGCCAGCAGCTTCTCTCAGGGGGAGACCCAGTACTTC. Translated, it gives CASSFSQGETQYF.

The chain combines TRBV27 with TRBJ1-5; unclear D gene. This CDR3 comprises 16 residues. V was cut by 3 bases and J by 2 bases, with 14 bases left in between. CDR1 MNHEY and CDR2 SMNVEV come from the germline V gene (reference sequence). In DNA, the CDR3 is TGTGCCAGCAGTTTGGACTCAGGTTTTCGCAATCAGCCCCAGCATTTT. Its translation is CASSLDSGFRNQPQHF.

The V gene is TRBV3-1 (or the pseudogene TRBV3-2), the J gene TRBJ2-7; D may be TRBD2 (5 bases). The CDR3 has 13 residues. V was trimmed by 1 base and J by 7 bases, leaving 11 bases between them. Germline loops: CDR1 LGHDT, CDR2 YNNKEL (reference sequence). CDR3 bases: TGTGCCAGCAGCCAAGTTAGCGCGCGGGAGCAGTACTTC. Protein sequence: CASSQVSAREQYF.

This clone was seen just once. The V and J genes are TRBV20-1 and TRBJ2-3; TRBD2 is a possible D gene (5 bases). This CDR3 has 14 amino acids. V gave up 3 bases and J gave up 1 base, with 11 bases separating them. Germline loops: CDR1 DFQATT, CDR2 SNEGSKA (reference sequence). CDR3 DNA sequence: TGCAGTGCTAGTATAGGGAGAGGCACAGATACGCAGTATTTT. As protein: CSASIGRGTDTQYF.

This clone was picked up a small number of times. The chain combines TRBV7-2 with TRBJ1-1, with D perhaps TRBD1 (6 bases). Germline CDR1 SGHTA, CDR2 FQGNSA. This CDR3 has 13 residues. V was shortened by 4 bases and J by 3 bases, with 9 bases between the two germline ends. As DNA, the CDR3 is TGTGCCAGCAGCTCCAACAGGGACACTGAAGCTTTCTTT. Translation: CASSSNRDTEAFF.

The J gene is TRBJ2-7, the V gene TRBV2, with a weak D call TRBD2 (5 bases). Germline V gene sequence: CDR1 SNHLY, CDR2 FYNNEI. V was clipped by 6 bases and J by 3 bases, with 9 bases between them. This CDR3 is 12 amino acids long. The CDR3 DNA is TGTGCCAGCAGGGACTCGGGCTACGAGCAGTACTTC. Protein: CASRDSGYEQYF.

The gene calls are TRBV10-3 and TRBJ2-1; D unclear. CDR1 and CDR2 (germline): ENHRY, SYGVKD. The CDR3 runs to 15 residues. Deletions cut 0 bases from V and 0 bases from J, with 6 bases between. For the CDR3, the DNA is TGTGCCATCAGTGAGTCTACTGTCTCCTACAATGAGCAGTTCTTC. Its translation is CAISESTVSYNEQFF.

V is TRBV5-6 and J is TRBJ2-7; D uncertain. Germline V gene lookup returns CDR1 SGHDT and CDR2 YYEEEE. The CDR3 runs to 12 residues. The V and J ends lost 3 bases and 4 bases respectively, with 8 bases between them. The CDR3 DNA reads TGTGCCAGCAGCTCCTACGCATACGAGCAGTACTTC. Translating it yields CASSSYAYEQYF.

The chain is built from TRBV7-2 and TRBJ2-3; D is unresolved. In germline, CDR1 is SGHTA, CDR2 FQGNSA. With 2 bases removed from V and 0 bases from J, the gap between germline ends came to 15 bases. This CDR3 contains 17 residues. The CDR3 loop reads CASSLSSASSSTDTQYF. In nucleotides, the CDR3 is TGTGCCAGCAGCTTATCGTCGGCTTCTTCTAGCACAGATACGCAGTATTTT.

This sequence joins TRBV19 and TRBJ2-1, with D maybe TRBD2 (5 bases). CDR3 length: 17 amino acids. CDR1 is LNHDA, CDR2 SQIVND, per germline (reference sequence). V lost 0 bases to trimming and J lost 0 bases, with 12 bases between them. The CDR3 nucleotides are TGTGCCAGTAGTATAGATGGCGGGCTGACCTCCTACAATGAGCAGTTCTTC. Amino acids: CASSIDGGLTSYNEQFF. The variable domain in full, with the rest retrieved from reference TRBV19 and TRBJ2-1, is DGGITQSPKYLFRKEGQNVTLSCEQNLNHDAMYWYRQDPGQGLRLIYYSQIVNDFQKGDIAEGYSVSREKKESFPLTVTSAQKNPTAFYLCASSIDGGLTSYNEQFFGPGTRLTVL.

In the case of this clone: Other DNA sequences in this specimen translate into the identical CDR3. V gene TRBV19 combines with J gene TRBJ1-2; TRBD1 is a possible D gene (6 bases). V was cut by 5 bases and J by 0 bases, with 7 bases left in between. Per germline, CDR1 LNHDA and CDR2 SQIVND (reference sequence). The CDR3 consists of 13 residues. The CDR3 coding sequence is TGTGCCAGTAGTCAGGGGTCTAACTATGGCTACACCTTC. Translating gives CASSQGSNYGYTF.

This clone occurred once. The chain carries TRBV27 and TRBJ1-1; possibly TRBD1 for D (6 bases). The CDR3 sequence is 17 residues long. V was clipped by 1 base and J by 0 bases, with 15 bases between them. Germline V gene lookup returns CDR1 MNHEY and CDR2 SMNVEV (reference sequence). The CDR3 nucleotides read TGTGCCAGCAGTTTATTTGGCAGGGGTGCCCTGAACACTGAAGCTTTCTTT. Its translation is CASSLFGRGALNTEAFF.

V is TRBV5-6 and J is TRBJ1-5; D not certain. There are 12 residues in the CDR3. The V gene lost 0 bases and the J gene lost 6 bases, with 4 bases spanning the gap. Germline V gene lookup returns CDR1 SGHDT and CDR2 YYEEEE. The CDR3 DNA reads TGTGCCAGCAGCTTGGTCGGTCAGCCCCAGCATTTT. Translating it yields CASSLVGQPQHF.

The chain employs TRBV2 and TRBJ2-1; TRBD2 aligns across 8 bases. This CDR3 has 15 amino acids. CDR1 and CDR2 from the germline V gene are SNHLY and FYNNEI. With V trimmed by 2 bases and J by 7 bases, 7 bases remained unmatched. Here the CDR3 reads CASSEMVAGRNEQFF. In nucleotides, the CDR3 is TGTGCCAGCAGTGAAATGGTAGCGGGAAGGAATGAGCAGTTCTTC. Together with reference TRBV2 and TRBJ2-1, the CDR3 gives the full variable domain: EPEVTQTPSHQVTQMGQEVILRCVPISNHLYFYWYRQILGQKVEFLVSFYNNEISEKSEIFDDQFSVERPDGSNFTLKIRSTKLEDSAMYFCASSEMVAGRNEQFFGPGTRLTVL.

The chain uses TRBV27 and TRBJ1-6, with D hard to call. CDR3 size: 13 residues. Germline V gene lookup returns CDR1 MNHEY and CDR2 SMNVEV (reference sequence). V was cut by 10 bases and J by 1 base, with 8 bases left in between. CDR3 nucleotide sequence: TGTGCCACCAAGGGATCCTATAATTCACCCCTCCACTTT. Translated: CATKGSYNSPLHF.

Only one count was recorded for this clone. The rearrangement uses TRBV2 and TRBJ2-7, with D possibly matching TRBD1 (6 bases). Trimming pared 7 bases from V and 4 bases from J, leaving 11 bases between. Germline CDR1 and CDR2: SNHLY and FYNNEI. The CDR3 covers 12 residues. The DNA of the CDR3 is TGTGCCAGCACTGTAACAGGGTACGAGCAGTACTTC. It is translated as CASTVTGYEQYF.

For the CDR3, the DNA is TGTGCCAGCAGCTTGGTGGACACCGGGAACACTGAAGCTTTCTTT. Translation gives CASSLVDTGNTEAFF. This rearrangement joins TRBV5-6 to TRBJ1-1, with D possibly being TRBD1 (5 bases). Deletions cut 0 bases from V and 1 base from J, with 10 bases between. Germline V gene sequence: CDR1 SGHDT, CDR2 YYEEEE. The CDR3 is made up of 15 amino acids.

On this clone itself: Other DNA sequences in the sample encode the same CDR3. This chain links TRBV7-8 with TRBJ1-1; 7 bases align to TRBD1. V shed 3 bases, J shed 2 bases, and the junction held 3 bases outside the gene matches. The CDR3 runs to 14 residues. Germline CDR1 SGHVS, CDR2 FQNEAQ. Here the CDR3 reads CASSLGTANTEAFF. CDR3 sequence (DNA): TGTGCCAGCAGCTTGGGGACAGCTAACACTGAAGCTTTCTTT.

The rearrangement joins TRBV7-2 to TRBJ1-5; weak D call: TRBD1 (5 bases). V lost 2 bases and J lost 5, with 13 bases in between. The CDR3 loop spans 15 amino acids. Germline CDR1 reads SGHTA; CDR2 reads FQGNSA. The CDR3 is CASSLQARDYQPQHF. As DNA, the CDR3 is TGTGCCAGCAGCTTACAGGCCAGGGACTATCAGCCCCAGCATTTT.

This chain uses TRBV6-1 with TRBJ1-2; TRBD1 is a possible D gene (5 bases). CDR1 MNHNS and CDR2 SASEGT come from the germline V gene. The CDR3 sequence is 14 residues long. Between the trimmed V and J ends, which lost 1 base and 5 bases, there was a span of 11 bases. The CDR3 sequence is CASSEDGDHYGYTF. The CDR3, as DNA: TGTGCCAGCAGTGAAGACGGGGACCATTATGGCTACACCTTC.

V is TRBV7-6 and J is TRBJ2-1, with D perhaps being TRBD1 or TRBD2 (5 bases each). This CDR3 region has 16 residues. Germline lookup yields CDR1 SGHVS and CDR2 FNYEAQ. Trimming removed 2 bases from V and 0 bases from J, with 11 bases in between. The chain's CDR3 is CASSLLRGTSYNEQFF. As DNA, the CDR3 is TGTGCCAGCAGCTTACTCCGAGGGACCTCCTACAATGAGCAGTTCTTC.

This CDR3 reads CAWDRGTGDEQFF. The CDR3, as DNA: TGTGCCTGGGACAGGGGTACAGGAGATGAGCAGTTCTTC. V and J are TRBV30 and TRBJ2-1; 8 bases are shared with TRBD1. With 5 bases clipped from V and 8 bases from J, the junction kept 8 bases outside the gene matches. Germline V CDR1 and CDR2: GTSNPN, SVGIG (reference sequence). The CDR3 is 13 residues long.

The rearrangement links TRBV7-9 to TRBJ1-1, with D tentatively TRBD1 (5 bases). With 1 base removed from V and 4 bases from J, the gap between germline ends came to 10 bases. In germline, CDR1 is SEHNR, CDR2 FQNEAQ (reference sequence). The CDR3 is 14 amino acids. CDR3 sequence reads: CASSLGGAITEAFF. Written as DNA, the CDR3 is TGTGCCAGCAGCTTAGGGGGCGCAATCACTGAAGCTTTCTTT.

The chain has TRBV6-6 and TRBJ1-4; TRBD1 matches 10 bases. Germline V gene sequence: CDR1 MNHNY, CDR2 SVGAGI (reference sequence). The CDR3 sequence is 15 residues long. Germline trimming cut 2 bases from V and 5 bases from J; bases unmatched to any gene: 2. CDR3 residues: CASSYPGQGNEKLFF. For the CDR3, the DNA is TGTGCCAGCAGTTACCCGGGACAGGGGAATGAAAAACTGTTTTTT.

This sequence joins TRBV11-2 and TRBJ1-3; perhaps TRBD1 as D (5 bases). Germline CDR1 SGHAT, CDR2 FQNNGV. The ends were cut back, 0 bases at V and 0 bases at J, with 12 bases in the middle. CDR3 length: 17 amino acids. The CDR3 loop reads CASSLEETGYSGNTIYF. In nucleotides, the CDR3 is TGTGCCAGCAGCTTAGAGGAAACAGGTTACTCTGGAAACACCATATATTTT. Based on the CDR3 plus reference TRBV11-2 and TRBJ1-3, the full variable domain is EAGVAQSPRYKIIEKRQSVAFWCNPISGHATLYWYQQILGQGPKLLIQFQNNGVVDDSQLPKDRFSAERLKGVDSTLKIQPAKLEDSAVYLCASSLEETGYSGNTIYFGEGSWLTVV.

The CDR3 DNA reads TGTGCCAGCAGCCGGGGGGAAAGGGGCTACAGGGCTTTCTTT. Protein product: CASSRGERGYRAFF. The rearrangement joins TRBV9 to TRBJ1-1, with a tentative D call TRBD1 (5 bases). Looked up from germline, CDR1 is SGDLS and CDR2 is YYNGEE. There are 14 residues in the CDR3. V was pared by 4 bases and J by 11 bases, with 21 bases between.

The V gene is TRBV19, the J gene TRBJ2-2; the D is unclear. The germline CDR1 and CDR2 sequences are LNHDA and SQIVND (reference sequence). This CDR3 has 14 residues. Trimming cost V 7 bases and J 0 bases, with 9 bases left between them. The CDR3 sequence is CASTLLTNTGELFF. CDR3 in DNA: TGTGCCAGTACCCTCCTTACGAACACCGGGGAGCTGTTTTTT. The full variable domain, completed using reference TRBV19 and TRBJ2-2, is DGGITQSPKYLFRKEGQNVTLSCEQNLNHDAMYWYRQDPGQGLRLIYYSQIVNDFQKGDIAEGYSVSREKKESFPLTVTSAQKNPTAFYLCASTLLTNTGELFFGEGSRLTVL.